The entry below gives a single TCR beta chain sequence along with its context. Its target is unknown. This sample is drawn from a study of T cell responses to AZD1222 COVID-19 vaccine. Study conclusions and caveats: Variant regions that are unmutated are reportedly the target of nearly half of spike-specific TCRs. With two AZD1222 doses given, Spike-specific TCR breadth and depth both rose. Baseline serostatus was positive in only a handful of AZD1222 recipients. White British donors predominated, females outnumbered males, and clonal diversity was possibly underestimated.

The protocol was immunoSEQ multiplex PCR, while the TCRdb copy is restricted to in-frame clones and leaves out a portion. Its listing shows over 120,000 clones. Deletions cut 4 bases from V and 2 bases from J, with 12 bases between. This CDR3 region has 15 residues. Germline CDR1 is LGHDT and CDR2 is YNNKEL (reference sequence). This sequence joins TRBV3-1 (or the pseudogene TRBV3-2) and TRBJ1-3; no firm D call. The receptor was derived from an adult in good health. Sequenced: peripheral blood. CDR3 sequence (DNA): TGTGCCAGCAGCCCCACCCGCGACCCTGGAAACACCATATATTTT. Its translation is CASSPTRDPGNTIYF.